The 11 T cell receptor beta chains below come from one sample, sequenced in a study of T cells in Graves' hyperthyroidism and ophthalmopathy. Amplification targeted TCR beta CDR3 regions from RNA transcripts. The TCR CDR3 first-round RT-PCR relied on the HTBI primer set. TCRdb re-called the multiplex PCR reads through MiXCR, storing one row per CDR3 protein. The table has about 350,000 distinct CDR3 sequences, 14% seen once; the top ten hold 20% to 25%. Sequencing was carried out using blood. These receptors all stem from a woman aged 25 to 45 with Graves' hyperthyroidism.

Concerning this clonotype: A read error is possible here, since a much larger clone lies one base away. As the CDR3 is not closed by the conserved phenylalanine or tryptophan, this likely results from a read error. The chain combines TRBV7-2 with TRBJ2-7; 8 bases align to TRBD2. Germline-derived CDR1 and CDR2 are SGHTA and FQGNSA. CDR3 length: 17 amino acids. V gave up 2 bases and J gave up 7 bases; unmatched junction bases: 16. The CDR3 reads CASSLKGSSGRGWEQYC. The CDR3 coding sequence is TGTGCCAGCAGCTTAAAGGGTTCGAGCGGGAGAGGTTGGGAGCAGTACTGC.

The chain joins TRBV3-1 to TRBJ2-7; TRBD2 matches 7 bases. V shed 4 bases, J shed 4 bases, and the junction held 7 bases outside the gene matches. The V gene's germline CDR1 is LGHDT and CDR2 YNNKEL (reference sequence). The CDR3 extends over 14 amino acids. The CDR3 spells CASSRGGSMYEQYF. The CDR3 region has the DNA TGTGCCAGCAGCCGGGGCGGGAGTATGTACGAGCAGTACTTC.

In its sample, this clonotype was seen a few times. The chain couples TRBV20-1 to TRBJ2-4; 7 nucleotides line up with TRBD2. Germline loops: CDR1 DFQATT, CDR2 SNEGSKA (reference sequence). This CDR3 comprises 16 residues. J lost 1 base, V lost 5 bases, and 11 bases had no gene match. The CDR3 DNA is TGCAGTGCTCTGTTTACCCGCGGGGGTGCCAAAAACATTCAGTACTTC. It encodes CSALFTRGGAKNIQYF.

In its sample, this clonotype was seen a few times. The gene calls are TRBV5-6 and TRBJ2-2; D is possibly TRBD1 (6 bases). The V end lost 2 bases, the J end lost 8 bases, and 16 bases lay between the germline ends. Germline V gene lookup returns CDR1 SGHDT and CDR2 YYEEEE. This CDR3 contains 15 residues. The CDR3 sequence is CASSLANREGGELFF. CDR3 bases: TGTGCCAGCAGCTTAGCCAACAGGGAAGGGGGGGAGCTGTTTTTT.

This clonotype was seen once. The rearrangement links TRBV7-2 to TRBJ2-7; no clear D gene. CDR1 is SGHTA, CDR2 FQGNSA, per germline. This CDR3 is built from 15 residues. CDR3 nucleotides: TGTGCCAGCAGCTTAGGCCTCCAAATCGGGTACGAGCAGTATGTC. Its protein is CASSLGLQIGYEQYV.

This clonotype was counted ten times or more. The chain has TRBV29-1 and TRBJ1-5; a possible D gene is TRBD1 (5 bases). V lost 4 bases and J lost 7, with 17 bases in between. The CDR3 runs to 14 residues. The germline V gene has CDR1 SQVTM and CDR2 ANQGSEA. The DNA for the CDR3 is TGCAGCGTTGTGGTCGGGGGGTCAGGACAGCCCCAGCATTTT. Its protein is CSVVVGGSGQPQHF.

The chain joins TRBV4-3 to TRBJ2-7, with D uncertain. The germline V gene has CDR1 LGHNA and CDR2 YSLEER. The CDR3 extends over 13 amino acids. The V and J ends lost 3 bases and 4 bases respectively, with 10 bases between them. The CDR3 loop is CASSQQEKYEQYF. The CDR3 DNA is TGCGCCAGCAGCCAGCAGGAGAAGTACGAGCAGTACTTC.

This clonotype has ten or more counts. The chain employs TRBV20-1 and TRBJ1-5; no reliable D call. The CDR3 runs 14 residues. V shed 3 bases and J shed 0 bases, with 9 bases lying between them. Germline CDR1 is DFQATT and CDR2 is SNEGSKA (reference sequence). CDR3 nucleotide sequence: TGCAGTGCTAGTCCTCAGTATAGCAATCAGCCCCAGCATTTT. Translating it yields CSASPQYSNQPQHF.

This sequence joins TRBV28 and TRBJ2-7, with 9 bases identical to TRBD2. In germline, CDR1 is MDHEN, CDR2 SYDVKM. The CDR3 is made up of 16 amino acids. V lost 2 bases, J lost 4 bases, and 9 bases stayed unmatched. The CDR3 loop is CASSLPRGGAKYEQYF. In nucleotides, the CDR3 is TGTGCCAGCAGTTTACCCCGCGGGGGGGCAAAATACGAGCAGTACTTC.

V is TRBV30 and J is TRBJ2-3; D might be TRBD1 (6 bases). CDR3 length equals 14 residues. V shed 2 bases and J shed 0 bases, with 9 bases lying between them. Germline-derived CDR1 and CDR2 are GTSNPN and SVGIG (reference sequence). CDR3 in amino acids: CAWSPRGSTDTQYF. CDR3 in DNA: TGTGCCTGGAGTCCGAGGGGGAGCACAGATACGCAGTATTTT. The full variable domain, rest sourced from reference TRBV30 and TRBJ2-3, is SQTIHQWPATLVQPVGSPLSLECTVEGTSNPNLYWYRQAAGRGLQLLFYSVGIGQISSEVPQNLSASRPQDRQFILSSKKLLLSDSGFYLCAWSPRGSTDTQYFGPGTRLTVL.

The rearrangement uses TRBV6-1 and TRBJ1-1; D uncertain. V was shortened by 11 bases and J by 1 base, with 14 bases between the two germline ends. This CDR3 region has 13 residues. Germline CDR1 and CDR2: MNHNS and SASEGT. The DNA of the CDR3 is TGTGCCTGCATTCCCGGCGGGAACACTGAAGCTTTCTTT. Translated, it gives CACIPGGNTEAFF.